This TCR beta chain was identified in a study of blood T cell repertoires in COVID-19 (dated by TCRdb to the early 2020s). A note on the overall study: Samples covering the acute and convalescent phases of COVID-19 were provided by collaborators in the United States, Italy and Spain. A de-identified subject ID, COVID-19 status, age in years and sex were almost always included in the sample metadata. Samples came from the ongoing ImmuneRACE study (first 160 participants) plus 1,254 subjects from 6 global collaborators. The prospective study material was composed of cDNA or gDNA derived from T cells, B-cell-depleted T cells, or PBMCs. The repertoires were released in a freely available public database intended as a resource for research on the immune response to SARS-CoV-2. Where available, HLA class I and class II types were obtained from metadata supplied by the sample provider rather than from assay-based typing. Subjects who had been exposed to COVID-19, were actively infected with it, or had recovered from it provided the deeply sampled blood TCRbeta repertoires that made up the dataset. Broader findings and caveats from the paper: The quantity of clinical and demographic metadata differed by source and by participant and was supplied without curation.

TCRbeta CDR3 regions were amplified from genomic DNA using the immunoSEQ Assay, a bias-controlled multiplex PCR. For the original study's pipeline: The number of nucleated cells in each sample was estimated from the amplification of reference gene primers within the assay. To quantify the absolute abundance of each unique TCRbeta CDR3 rearrangement, sequence reads were collapsed and filtered. For each sample, productive Simpson clonality was calculated as the square root of Simpson's diversity index across productive rearrangements. The table comes from immuneACCESS by way of TCRdb, which keeps in-frame sequences with V and J called. Part of the clones is missing from these tables; in studies checked, under half for an unresolved V gene and the rest for unknown reasons. The V and J calls and clone size are taken from that table; D and trimming were inferred from the DNA. This sample is represented by under 300,000 clones; 70% to 90% of them were singletons. In total, the top ten clones hold over 6% of the sample.

This clone was found once. The clone's antigen remains unknown. No quality values exist for individual bases; no much larger clone is one base distant. The V end gives up 7 bases and the J end 1 base, leaving 19 bases in the junction not matched to a gene. Taken from cysteine to phenylalanine, the CDR3 has 18 residues. Only CDR3 DNA remains: 54 bases, in frame from the first base. Taken from the germline V gene, the CDR1 and CDR2 loops are LGHNT and FRNRAP. Collaborating institutions collected whole blood in K2EDTA tubes following their own protocols. For TCRbeta analysis, collaborators shipped samples as frozen whole blood, isolated PBMCs, or DNA extracted from either of those sample types.

Recombination joined TRBV12-5 with TRBJ2-7; 7 central nucleotides agree with TRBD1. The sequenced material came from peripheral blood. This receptor was identified in an older woman with active or convalescent COVID-19. The bases read TGTGCTAGTGCCGTCCTAGTGAGACAGGGACCCCAATCCTACGAGCAGTACTTC. The encoded protein is CASAVLVRQGPQSYEQYF.